This TCR beta chain was sequenced for a study of type 1 regulatory T cells (dated by TCRdb to the early 2020s). At the level of the whole study: The study characterized an in vitro protocol that generated a Tr1-enriched, alloantigen-specific CD4 T cell product named T-allo10. T-allo10 was being evaluated clinically in patients with hematological malignancies who were receiving allogeneic hematopoietic stem cell transplantation. The investigation overall reported the following: A more restricted TCR repertoire was observed in Tr1 cells than in non-Tr1 cells, and this restriction was interpreted in the study as alloantigen-induced clonal expansion.

Reads for this sample came from an Illumina MiSeq. TCRdb reworked the public reads: Q25 trimming with fastp, MiXCR clone assembly, productive beta chains retained. Merged by CDR3 protein, the rows form single entries marked with the most common genes and DNA. Counted in this sample were about 65,000 distinct CDR3 sequences; nearly 50% of them appeared once. The top ten clones comprise approximately 2.3% of the sample. As for this clonotype: Its antigen is currently not known. Base qualities are missing; no much larger clone stands one base away.

The sequencing input was cultured non-Tr1 T cells, either the whole culture or a sorted T cell fraction (not recorded which). The cell subset or site label on this specimen signifies: non-Tr1 population from the T-allo10 product. This clonotype originated in a human donor in good health.

CDR3 sequence: CASTQGRGLNTEAFF. The DNA reads TGTGCCAGCACTCAAGGAAGGGGCTTAAACACTGAAGCTTTCTTT. The chain employs TRBV12-3 or TRBV12-4 and TRBJ1-1; TRBD1 could be the D gene, as 5 bases match. Reading from cysteine to phenylalanine, the CDR3 counts 15 amino acids. The DNA shown is the 45-base CDR3, in frame from base 1. V loses 7 bases, J loses 2 bases, and the germline ends lie 17 bases apart.